Listed here is a single TCR beta chain. Trimming took off 10 bases at V and 4 bases at J, with 14 bases between the two ends. This CDR3 comprises 13 residues. The entry originates in a study of blood T cell repertoires in COVID-19. Profiled with immunoSEQ multiplex PCR; TCRdb holds only in-frame clones, not every one. The sample lists approximately 180,000 clones, roughly nine tenths occurring once. The chain has TRBV12-3 or TRBV12-4 and TRBJ2-1; D perhaps matches TRBD1 (5 bases). The sample taken for sequencing was PBMCs or T cells enriched from blood (not recorded which). This TCR was recovered from a woman aged 40 to 50 with acute COVID-19. The chain's CDR3 is CATKGALYNEQFF. CDR3 in DNA: TGTGCCACGAAAGGGGCGCTTTACAATGAGCAGTTCTTC.